This TCR beta chain was documented in a study of blood T cell repertoires in COVID-19. As for the study in general: In each case, the material was cDNA or gDNA derived from T cells, B-cell-depleted T cells, or PBMCs.

The CDR3 consists of 12 residues. Germline values: CDR1 MGHDK, CDR2 SYGVNS. Trimming pared 2 bases from V and 8 bases from J, leaving 7 bases between. The method was immunoSEQ multiplex PCR; TCRdb's version includes in-frame clones alone and lacks a portion of them. The profile covers around 250,000 clones, with roughly 84% appearing a single time and 4.4% taken by the ten largest. The sequence was obtained from a man in his forties or fifties with active or convalescent COVID-19. This chain joins TRBV25-1 and TRBJ1-3, with D unclear. Sequencing was done on a sample of peripheral blood. The CDR3 bases are TGTGCCAGCAGTGAAGGAGAGTACACCATATATTTT. Its translation is CASSEGEYTIYF.